The next 20 T cell receptor beta chains were all read from a single sample in a study of blood T cell repertoires in COVID-19. Generated by immunoSEQ multiplex PCR, the TCRdb table keeps only in-frame clones and is missing some. The data contain over 100,000 clones, around four fifths of them seen just once; the ten biggest clones take up roughly 18%. The specimen was peripheral blood. The receptors were gathered from a woman aged 55-69 years with acute or convalescent COVID-19.

The chain employs TRBV4-1 and TRBJ2-7; possibly TRBD1 for D (6 bases). Looked up from germline, CDR1 is MGHRA and CDR2 is YSYEKL. This CDR3 spans 16 amino acids. Deletions cut 0 bases from V and 2 bases from J, with 14 bases between. CDR3 sequence (DNA): TGCGCCAGCAGCCAAGATTTCGCAGGGGCGACCTACGAGCAGTACTTC. Protein product: CASSQDFAGATYEQYF.

This clone was observed once. The rearrangement links TRBV5-1 to TRBJ1-6; 9 nucleotides match TRBD1. In germline, CDR1 is SGHRS, CDR2 YFSETQ. V was clipped by 4 bases and J by 10 bases; unmatched bases: 6. The CDR3 runs to 14 residues. CDR3 bases: TGCGCCAGCAGCATGGGACAGGGCAGATCACCCCTCCACTTT. The encoded protein is CASSMGQGRSPLHF. The full variable domain, its missing parts supplied by reference TRBV5-1 and TRBJ1-6, is KAGVTQTPRYLIKTRGQQVTLSCSPISGHRSVSWYQQTPGQGLQFLFEYFSETQRNKGNFPGRFSGRQFSNSRSEMNVSTLELGDSALYLCASSMGQGRSPLHFGNGTRLTVT.

The rearrangement joins TRBV2 to TRBJ2-1; a weak D match, TRBD2 (7 bases). The germline V gene has CDR1 SNHLY and CDR2 FYNNEI. V gave up 6 bases and J gave up 9 bases, with 24 bases separating them. CDR3 size: 16 residues. Here the CDR3 reads CASRDFAGRGFGEQFF. The DNA for the CDR3 is TGTGCCAGCAGGGACTTCGCGGGGAGGGGGTTTGGTGAGCAGTTCTTC.

The chain employs TRBV27 and TRBJ2-7; D is perhaps TRBD2 (6 bases). The V end lost 0 bases, the J end lost 2 bases, and 11 bases lay between the germline ends. Per the germline V gene, CDR1 is MNHEY and CDR2 is SMNVEV (reference sequence). The CDR3 totals 15 residues. The CDR3 nucleotides are TGTGCCAGCAGTTTATCGCTGCGGGGAGCCTACGAGCAGTACTTC. The encoded protein is CASSLSLRGAYEQYF.

The V gene is TRBV30, the J gene TRBJ1-2, with TRBD1 identical over 8 bases. The germline gives CDR1 GTSNPN, CDR2 SVGIG (reference sequence). The CDR3 extends over 12 amino acids. The CDR3 DNA reads TGTGCGTTGACAGGGGATAAGTCTGGCTACACCTTC. It yields the protein CALTGDKSGYTF.

In its sample, this clone was seen once. The chain uses TRBV7-2 and TRBJ2-1; 9 bases are a match to TRBD2. The V gene end was trimmed by 5 bases and the J gene end by 5 bases; junction bases not matched to a gene: 7. CDR3 length: 15 amino acids. CDR1 and CDR2 (germline): SGHTA, FQGNSA. CDR3 nucleotides: TGTGCCAGCAGCCTCTTTCCTAGCGGGGACAATGAGCAGTTCTTC. Amino acid sequence: CASSLFPSGDNEQFF. Full variable domain (rest looked up from reference TRBV7-2 and TRBJ2-1): GAGVSQSPSNKVTEKGKDVELRCDPISGHTALYWYRQSLGQGLEFLIYFQGNSAPDKSGLPSDRFSAERTGGSVSTLTIQRTQQEDSAVYLCASSLFPSGDNEQFFGPGTRLTVL.

This chain uses TRBV11-1 with TRBJ2-7, with 7 bases fitting TRBD1. Unmatched junction bases numbered 7, after V lost 8 bases and J lost 3 bases. The CDR3 consists of 13 residues. The germline gives CDR1 SGHAT, CDR2 FQDESV (reference sequence). The CDR3 DNA follows: TGTGCCAGCCAGAGGGCAGGGGGCTACGAGCAGTACTTC. It yields the protein CASQRAGGYEQYF.

This clone was detected once. The chain uses TRBV28 and TRBJ1-2; D is uncertain. The CDR3 contains 13 residues. V was clipped by 2 bases and J by 6 bases, with 10 bases between them. Germline V CDR1 and CDR2: MDHEN, SYDVKM. As DNA, the CDR3 is TGTGCCAGCAGTTTACAGGCTGAGCATGGCTACACCTTC. Amino acid sequence: CASSLQAEHGYTF.

V gene TRBV28 combines with J gene TRBJ1-1, with a tentative D call TRBD1 (5 bases). V was clipped by 11 bases and J by 8 bases, with 24 bases between them. From germline, CDR1 is MDHEN and CDR2 SYDVKM. The CDR3 has 14 amino acids. CDR3 region: CASLSQGARSEAFF. CDR3 coding DNA: TGTGCCTCCCTTTCTCAGGGCGCCAGGTCCGAAGCTTTCTTT.

The chain uses TRBV6-5 and TRBJ1-2, with 8 positions matching TRBD1. V was pared by 1 base and J by 7 bases, with 2 bases of the junction left unmatched. Germline V gives CDR1 MNHEY, CDR2 SVGAGI. This CDR3 is built from 13 residues. As DNA, the CDR3 is TGTGCCAGCAGTTACTTCCAGGGGGCTGGCTACACCTTC. It codes for CASSYFQGAGYTF.

The chain's CDR3 is CASSVAGGYNEQFF. The CDR3, as DNA: TGTGCCAGCAGTGTAGCGGGAGGGTACAATGAGCAGTTCTTC. This chain links TRBV6-4 with TRBJ2-1, with 11 bases identical to TRBD2. The CDR3 runs 14 residues. V lost 4 bases and J lost 4; bases outside the gene matches: 0. Per germline, CDR1 MRHNA and CDR2 SNTAGT.

The CDR3 spells CASSLDHRGTQGAYGYTF. CDR3 bases: TGTGCCAGCAGCTTAGATCACCGGGGTACCCAAGGAGCCTATGGCTACACCTTC. This chain joins TRBV7-3 and TRBJ1-2; D remains ambiguous. V was shortened by 2 bases and J by 4 bases, with 23 bases between the two germline ends. This CDR3 has 18 residues. The germline V gene has CDR1 SGHTA and CDR2 FQGTGA.

V is TRBV10-3 and J is TRBJ2-5; 8 positions match TRBD2. CDR3 length: 15 residues. CDR1 ENHRY and CDR2 SYGVKD come from the germline V gene. J lost 7 bases, V lost 10 bases, and 17 bases had no gene match. As DNA, the CDR3 is TGTGCCACTTCGGGAGGGACTATTCCGGATGGGACCCAGTACTTC. This encodes CATSGGTIPDGTQYF.

The chain uses TRBV2 and TRBJ1-5; 7 nucleotides match TRBD1. V lost 6 bases to trimming and J lost 2 bases; unmatched junction nucleotides: 1. The CDR3 is made up of 13 amino acids. Per the germline V gene, CDR1 is SNHLY and CDR2 is FYNNEI. The CDR3 bases are TGTGCCAGCAGCACAGGGGGCAATCAGCCCCAGCATTTT. Translated, it gives CASSTGGNQPQHF.

This clone was seen just once. V gene TRBV5-1 combines with J gene TRBJ2-1, with a weak D call TRBD1 (5 bases). The ends were cut back, 3 bases at V and 8 bases at J, with 21 bases in the middle. Per the germline V gene, CDR1 is SGHRS and CDR2 is YFSETQ. CDR3 length: 16 residues. The CDR3 protein is CASSSSGALKGYEQFF. The DNA for the CDR3 is TGCGCCAGCAGCTCGTCTGGGGCCCTAAAGGGCTATGAGCAGTTCTTC.

The chain combines TRBV27 with TRBJ1-5; weak D call: TRBD1 (6 bases). The CDR3 totals 16 residues. Germline V gene sequence: CDR1 MNHEY, CDR2 SMNVEV (reference sequence). V lost 2 bases, J lost 0 bases, and 11 bases lay in between. CDR3: CASSLSGTFSNQPQHF. CDR3 coding DNA: TGTGCCAGCAGTTTAAGCGGGACATTTAGCAATCAGCCCCAGCATTTT.

The genes are TRBV2 and TRBJ1-1; the D gene is possibly TRBD1 (5 bases). The CDR3 has 14 amino acids. V was pared by 7 bases and J by 1 base, with 13 bases between. Looked up from germline, CDR1 is SNHLY and CDR2 is FYNNEI. As DNA, the CDR3 is TGTGCCAGCAACTTTAAAACAGGGAACACTGAAGCTTTCTTT. It codes for CASNFKTGNTEAFF. The entire variable domain, with the rest obtained from reference TRBV2 and TRBJ1-1, is as follows: EPEVTQTPSHQVTQMGQEVILRCVPISNHLYFYWYRQILGQKVEFLVSFYNNEISEKSEIFDDQFSVERPDGSNFTLKIRSTKLEDSAMYFCASNFKTGNTEAFFGQGTRLTVV.

V is TRBV6-2 or TRBV6-3 and J is TRBJ2-6, with D possibly matching TRBD2 (5 bases). This CDR3 region has 16 residues. The germline V gene encodes CDR1 MNHEY and CDR2 SVGEGT. The V end lost 5 bases, the J end lost 1 base, and 12 bases lay between the germline ends. This chain's CDR3 is CASSLAEGSGANVLTF. The CDR3, as DNA: TGTGCCAGCAGTCTAGCTGAGGGTTCTGGGGCCAACGTCCTGACTTTC.

The V and J genes are TRBV18 and TRBJ2-7; 11 bases line up with TRBD2. Trimming cost V 1 base and J 4 bases; bases outside gene matches: 3. CDR3 length: 15 amino acids. Germline CDR1 is KGHSH and CDR2 is LQKENI. The CDR3 spells CASSPRLAGGYEQYF. The CDR3 DNA follows: TGTGCCAGCTCACCACGGCTAGCGGGGGGTTACGAGCAGTACTTC.

The chain links TRBV19 to TRBJ1-2, with D possibly TRBD1 on 6 matching bases. With 5 bases removed from V and 4 bases from J, the gap between germline ends came to 11 bases. Germline V gene lookup returns CDR1 LNHDA and CDR2 SQIVND (reference sequence). This CDR3 has 13 residues. The CDR3 sequence: CASSQGSTYGYTF. The CDR3 coding sequence is TGTGCCAGTAGTCAGGGGTCGACCTATGGCTACACCTTC. The whole variable domain, remainder taken from reference TRBV19 and TRBJ1-2, is DGGITQSPKYLFRKEGQNVTLSCEQNLNHDAMYWYRQDPGQGLRLIYYSQIVNDFQKGDIAEGYSVSREKKESFPLTVTSAQKNPTAFYLCASSQGSTYGYTFGSGTRLTVV.